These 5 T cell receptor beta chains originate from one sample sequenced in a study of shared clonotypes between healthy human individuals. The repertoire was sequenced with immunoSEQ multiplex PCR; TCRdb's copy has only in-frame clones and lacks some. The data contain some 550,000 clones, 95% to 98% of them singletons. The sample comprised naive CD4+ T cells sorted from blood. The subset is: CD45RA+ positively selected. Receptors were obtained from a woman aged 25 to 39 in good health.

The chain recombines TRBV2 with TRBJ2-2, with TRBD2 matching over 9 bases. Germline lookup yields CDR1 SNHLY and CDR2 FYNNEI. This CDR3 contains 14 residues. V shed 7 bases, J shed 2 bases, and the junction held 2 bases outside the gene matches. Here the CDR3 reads CASKAGGNTGELFF. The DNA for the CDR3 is TGTGCCAGCAAAGCGGGAGGTAACACCGGGGAGCTGTTTTTT.

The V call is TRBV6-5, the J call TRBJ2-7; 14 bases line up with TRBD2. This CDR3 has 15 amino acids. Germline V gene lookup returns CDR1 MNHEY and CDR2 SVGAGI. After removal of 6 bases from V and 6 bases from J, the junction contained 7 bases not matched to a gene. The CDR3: CASSPGTSGRGEQYF. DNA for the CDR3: TGTGCCAGCAGCCCCGGGACTAGCGGGAGAGGCGAGCAGTACTTC.

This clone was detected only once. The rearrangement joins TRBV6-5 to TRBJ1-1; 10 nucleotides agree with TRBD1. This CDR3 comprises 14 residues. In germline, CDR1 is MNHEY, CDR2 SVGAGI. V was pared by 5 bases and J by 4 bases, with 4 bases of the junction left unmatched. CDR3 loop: CASSTGQGGTEAFF. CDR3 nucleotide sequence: TGTGCCAGCAGTACCGGACAGGGGGGCACTGAAGCTTTCTTT.

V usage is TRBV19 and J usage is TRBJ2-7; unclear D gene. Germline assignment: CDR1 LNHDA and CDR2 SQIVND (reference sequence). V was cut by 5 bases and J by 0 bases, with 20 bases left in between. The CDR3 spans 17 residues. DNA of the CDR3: TGTGCCAGTAGTCCGCGATCCGTAACATCATTCTCCTACGAGCAGTACTTC. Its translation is CASSPRSVTSFSYEQYF.

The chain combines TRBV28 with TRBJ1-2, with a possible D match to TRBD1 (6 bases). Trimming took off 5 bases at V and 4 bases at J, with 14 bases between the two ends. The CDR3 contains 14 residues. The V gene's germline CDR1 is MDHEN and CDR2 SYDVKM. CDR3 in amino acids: CASSTTPGAYGYTF. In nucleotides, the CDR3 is TGTGCCAGCAGTACCACCCCAGGGGCCTATGGCTACACCTTC.